The clone carrying this T cell receptor beta chain came up many times. This sample was included in a study of regulatory T cells in long-lasting Graves disease. Germline CDR1 reads SGHVS; CDR2 reads FNYEAQ. V gave up 1 base and J gave up 5 bases; unmatched junction bases: 3. The CDR3 has 16 amino acids. Time point noted: persistent/refractory GD, antithyroid drugs over 5 years with positive TRAb. The TCR library was made from RNA that had been extracted from PBMCs in TRIzol. Through Arm-PCR of CDR3 regions and iRepertoire HTBI primers, TCR beta libraries were built. In TCRdb, the multiplex PCR reads were re-called with MiXCR into one record per CDR3 protein. Here the sample spans 300,000 to 400,000 distinct CDR3 sequences, 15% to 20% being singletons.

This TCR derives from a female donor with Graves disease. The chain combines TRBV7-6 with TRBJ2-2; 11 bases line up with TRBD2. The specimen was peripheral blood mononuclear cells (PBMCs), collected when the disease was refractory, from a patient treated with antithyroid drugs. The CDR3 nucleotides are TGTGCCAGCAGCTTAGGGCCTAGCGGGGGGACCGGGGAGCTGTTTTTT. It codes for CASSLGPSGGTGELFF.